This T cell receptor beta chain was recorded in a study of shared clonotypes between healthy human individuals. General study points: Rarefaction demonstrated incomplete sorted-subset sequencing despite large depth.

The length of the CDR3 is 17 residues. The V and J ends lost 0 bases and 2 bases respectively, with 14 bases between them. Germline assignment: CDR1 LNHNV and CDR2 YYDKDF (reference sequence). With CCR7-negative CD45RA+ TemRA cells, CD45RO+ cells were combined in CD8 memory. This clone was counted a single time. The antigen remains undetermined. Investigators spread the genomic DNA of each subset evenly over several immunoSEQ plates. Sequencing was performed with immunoSEQ multiplex PCR; in TCRdb, only in-frame clones are kept and a portion is missing. The repertoire includes about 380,000 clones, about 96% of them detected once, and less than 0.35% sits in the top ten.

The specimen was memory CD8+ T cells sorted from blood. Subset denoted: CD45RO+ cells pooled with CCR7-negative TemRA cells. This sequence originates from a man aged 30 to 39 in good health. V is TRBV15 and J is TRBJ2-1; possible D gene TRBD2, 6 bases. CDR3 in amino acids: CATSRDFGTLTYNEQFF. The DNA of the CDR3 is TGTGCCACCAGCAGAGATTTCGGGACTTTGACCTACAATGAGCAGTTCTTC.